A selection of T cell receptor beta chains follows, all from one sample in a study of T-cell reconstitution after alpha-beta-depleted transplantation in children. TCRdb processed the PCR reads anew with MiXCR; each CDR3 protein has one entry. The sample holds 550,000 to 600,000 distinct CDR3 sequences, more than 20% seen once. The specimen comprised PBMCs, mostly from graft donor cells, sampled 360 days after TCRalphabeta/CD19-depleted stem cell transplant. Receptors originate from a boy under two years old who had a stem cell transplant for acute myeloid leukemia, so the T cells may come from the graft donor. CDR3s include the opening cysteine and the closing phenylalanine or tryptophan. Fields, in order: D gene, clone size, J gene, V gene, CDR3 protein, CDR3 DNA. A D gene is named only where the DNA matches it firmly. The size entry is marked missing in some rows and otherwise reads once, few, many or a size class.

D gene: TRBD1
clone size: -
J gene: TRBJ1-2
V gene: TRBV18
CDR3 protein: CASSPSWQGDGYTF
CDR3 DNA: TGTGCCAGCTCACCATCCTGGCAGGGGGATGGCTACACCTTC

D gene: -
clone size: -
J gene: TRBJ1-3
V gene: TRBV12-3/TRBV12-4
CDR3 protein: CASSVHGISGNTIYF
CDR3 DNA: TGTGCCAGCAGTGTTCACGGTATCTCTGGAAACACCATATATTTT

D gene: -
clone size: -
J gene: TRBJ1-4
V gene: TRBV20-1
CDR3 protein: CSARDAGRDEKLFF
CDR3 DNA: TGCAGTGCTAGAGATGCGGGCAGGGATGAAAAACTGTTTTTT

D gene: -
clone size: -
J gene: TRBJ2-4
V gene: TRBV20-1
CDR3 protein: CSARELWESIQYF
CDR3 DNA: TGCAGTGCTAGAGAGCTTTGGGAGAGCATTCAGTACTTC

D gene: -
clone size: few
J gene: TRBJ2-5
V gene: TRBV7-2
CDR3 protein: CASSFGEVGSTQYF
CDR3 DNA: TGTGCCAGCAGCTTCGGAGAGGTGGGCTCTACCCAGTACTTC

D gene: -
clone size: few
J gene: TRBJ2-5
V gene: TRBV5-1
CDR3 protein: CASSLYAEGETQYF
CDR3 DNA: TGCGCCAGCAGCTTGTACGCGGAAGGGGAGACCCAGTACTTC

D gene: -
clone size: few
J gene: TRBJ2-3
V gene: TRBV30
CDR3 protein: CAWTRTRAPTDTQYF
CDR3 DNA: TGTGCCTGGACTCGTACTCGTGCACCCACAGATACGCAGTATTTT

D gene: -
clone size: many
J gene: TRBJ2-6
V gene: TRBV12-3/TRBV12-4
CDR3 protein: CASSLSTGANVLTF
CDR3 DNA: TGTGCCAGCAGTTTGTCAACTGGGGCCAACGTCCTGACTTTC

D gene: TRBD1
clone size: many
J gene: TRBJ1-6
V gene: TRBV5-1
CDR3 protein: CASSATGIGNSPLHF
CDR3 DNA: TGCGCCAGCAGCGCGACAGGGATAGGGAATTCACCCCTCCACTTT

D gene: TRBD2
clone size: many
J gene: TRBJ2-3
V gene: TRBV20-1
CDR3 protein: CSARVDLAGGPDTQYF
CDR3 DNA: TGCAGTGCTAGGGTAGACCTAGCGGGGGGGCCAGATACGCAGTATTTT

D gene: -
clone size: once
J gene: TRBJ2-3
V gene: TRBV24-1
CDR3 protein: CATAWGDTQYF
CDR3 DNA: TGTGCCACCGCCTGGGGAGATACGCAGTATTTT

D gene: TRBD1
clone size: few
J gene: TRBJ2-2
V gene: TRBV11-3
CDR3 protein: CASSLRGTANTGELFF
CDR3 DNA: TGTGCCAGCAGCTTACGAGGGACAGCGAACACCGGGGAGCTGTTTTTT

D gene: TRBD1
clone size: -
J gene: TRBJ1-2
V gene: TRBV24-1
CDR3 protein: CATSDPPRGFEGYTF
CDR3 DNA: TGTGCCACCAGTGATCCCCCCAGGGGGTTCGAGGGCTACACCTTC

D gene: TRBD1
clone size: -
J gene: TRBJ2-3
V gene: TRBV7-2
CDR3 protein: CASSFSWDRATDTQYF
CDR3 DNA: TGTGCCAGCAGCTTCTCCTGGGACAGGGCTACAGATACGCAGTATTTT

D gene: -
clone size: -
J gene: TRBJ2-7
V gene: TRBV7-2
CDR3 protein: CASSFIDYEQYF
CDR3 DNA: TGTGCCAGCAGCTTCATAGATTACGAGCAGTACTTC

D gene: TRBD1
clone size: few
J gene: TRBJ1-1
V gene: TRBV6-2/TRBV6-3
CDR3 protein: CASSRRQGTEAFF
CDR3 DNA: TGTGCCAGCAGTCGACGACAGGGAACTGAAGCTTTCTTT

D gene: TRBD2
clone size: few
J gene: TRBJ2-1
V gene: TRBV20-1
CDR3 protein: CSARDGRGGGNEQFF
CDR3 DNA: TGCAGTGCTAGAGATGGGCGGGGGGGTGGCAATGAGCAGTTCTTC

D gene: -
clone size: -
J gene: TRBJ2-3
V gene: TRBV4-3
CDR3 protein: CASSQEVPGADTQYF
CDR3 DNA: TGCGCCAGCAGCCAAGAAGTTCCGGGGGCAGATACGCAGTATTTT

D gene: TRBD2
clone size: -
J gene: TRBJ2-3
V gene: TRBV5-1
CDR3 protein: CASSENAGGGTDTQYF
CDR3 DNA: TGCGCCAGCAGCGAAAACGCGGGGGGCGGCACAGATACGCAGTATTTT

D gene: -
clone size: -
J gene: TRBJ2-2
V gene: TRBV12-3/TRBV12-4
CDR3 protein: CASSSPRYPELFF
CDR3 DNA: TGTGCCAGCAGCTCTCCCAGGTACCCGGAGCTGTTTTTT

D gene: -
clone size: few
J gene: TRBJ2-1
V gene: TRBV7-9
CDR3 protein: CASSLAGLDGEQFF
CDR3 DNA: TGTGCCAGCAGCTTAGCGGGATTAGACGGTGAGCAGTTCTTC

D gene: TRBD2
clone size: many
J gene: TRBJ2-5
V gene: TRBV5-1
CDR3 protein: CASSGGGLDQETQYF
CDR3 DNA: TGCGCCAGCAGCGGCGGGGGACTGGACCAAGAGACCCAGTACTTC

D gene: -
clone size: few
J gene: TRBJ1-5
V gene: TRBV6-1
CDR3 protein: CASSTGFNQPQHF
CDR3 DNA: TGTGCCAGCAGTACAGGATTCAATCAGCCCCAGCATTTT

D gene: -
clone size: few
J gene: TRBJ2-7
V gene: TRBV12-3/TRBV12-4
CDR3 protein: CASSFGFNEQYF
CDR3 DNA: TGTGCCAGCAGTTTTGGGTTCAACGAGCAGTACTTC

D gene: -
clone size: many
J gene: TRBJ2-3
V gene: TRBV7-3
CDR3 protein: CASSPIATTDTQYF
CDR3 DNA: TGTGCCAGCAGCCCCATCGCTACCACAGATACGCAGTATTTT

D gene: TRBD2
clone size: once
J gene: TRBJ2-1
V gene: TRBV5-1
CDR3 protein: CASSLGEGEQFF
CDR3 DNA: TGCGCCAGCAGCTTGGGGGAGGGCGAGCAGTTCTTC

D gene: -
clone size: many
J gene: TRBJ2-7
V gene: TRBV10-3
CDR3 protein: CAIRPGSASYEQYF
CDR3 DNA: TGTGCCATCAGGCCAGGGTCGGCGTCCTACGAGCAGTACTTC

D gene: -
clone size: few
J gene: TRBJ1-1
V gene: TRBV4-3
CDR3 protein: CASSQEKGEAFF
CDR3 DNA: TGCGCCAGCAGCCAGGAAAAAGGTGAAGCTTTCTTT

D gene: -
clone size: -
J gene: TRBJ1-1
V gene: TRBV12-3/TRBV12-4
CDR3 protein: CASSLNINTEAFF
CDR3 DNA: TGTGCCAGCAGTTTAAACATCAACACTGAAGCTTTCTTT

D gene: -
clone size: -
J gene: TRBJ2-1
V gene: TRBV13
CDR3 protein: CASSLPGYAEQFF
CDR3 DNA: TGTGCCAGCAGCTTACCAGGCTACGCCGAGCAGTTCTTC

D gene: -
clone size: few
J gene: TRBJ2-3
V gene: TRBV6-5
CDR3 protein: CASTLRWRGTDTQYF
CDR3 DNA: TGTGCCAGCACCTTGAGGTGGAGGGGCACAGATACGCAGTATTTT

D gene: TRBD1
clone size: -
J gene: TRBJ2-5
V gene: TRBV19
CDR3 protein: CASAEDRGTETQYF
CDR3 DNA: TGTGCCAGTGCTGAAGACAGGGGAACCGAGACCCAGTACTTC

D gene: -
clone size: many
J gene: TRBJ2-1
V gene: TRBV20-1
CDR3 protein: CSASKSGYNEQFF
CDR3 DNA: TGCAGTGCTAGTAAGAGCGGCTACAATGAGCAGTTCTTC

D gene: -
clone size: -
J gene: TRBJ2-3
V gene: TRBV12-3/TRBV12-4
CDR3 protein: CASRPRGADTQYF
CDR3 DNA: TGTGCCAGCAGGCCACGGGGGGCGGATACGCAGTATTTT

D gene: TRBD2
clone size: many
J gene: TRBJ2-1
V gene: TRBV6-4
CDR3 protein: CASSASGRGNEQFF
CDR3 DNA: TGTGCCAGCAGTGCCTCGGGGAGGGGCAATGAGCAGTTCTTC

D gene: -
clone size: -
J gene: TRBJ2-7
V gene: TRBV5-1
CDR3 protein: CASSLALGVAYEQYF
CDR3 DNA: TGCGCCAGCAGCTTGGCCCTAGGGGTTGCCTACGAGCAGTACTTC

D gene: -
clone size: many
J gene: TRBJ2-7
V gene: TRBV27
CDR3 protein: CASSLPLRFTYEQYF
CDR3 DNA: TGTGCCAGCAGTTTACCTCTCAGGTTTACCTACGAGCAGTACTTC

D gene: -
clone size: -
J gene: TRBJ1-5
V gene: TRBV2
CDR3 protein: CAGRQDYNQPQHF
CDR3 DNA: TGTGCCGGGCGACAGGATTATAATCAGCCCCAGCATTTT